This T cell receptor (beta chain) was captured by sequencing in a study of chemoradiotherapy in HPV16-positive cancers. The method was immunoSEQ multiplex PCR; TCRdb's version includes in-frame clones alone and lacks a portion of them. The table records tens of thousands of clones, approximately 84% of them present only once. Germline V gene lookup returns CDR1 SGHRS and CDR2 YFSETQ. V was clipped by 1 base and J by 4 bases, with 10 bases between them. This CDR3 is 14 amino acids long. The origin of this receptor is a human donor with HPV-associated anogenital cancer. V gene TRBV5-1 combines with J gene TRBJ2-3; D assignment may be TRBD1 or TRBD2 (5 bases each). Specimen: blood, collected from a patient who underwent chemoradiotherapy. Written as DNA, the CDR3 is TGCGCCAGCAGCTTGTACGGGGACGCAGATACGCAGTATTTT. Translation: CASSLYGDADTQYF. Complete variable domain (other parts from reference TRBV5-1 and TRBJ2-3): KAGVTQTPRYLIKTRGQQVTLSCSPISGHRSVSWYQQTPGQGLQFLFEYFSETQRNKGNFPGRFSGRQFSNSRSEMNVSTLELGDSALYLCASSLYGDADTQYFGPGTRLTVL.